This is a list of T cell receptor beta chains from one sample in a study of spatial heterogeneity in lung cancer. TCRdb used MiXCR to reprocess the 5' RACE reads, holding one entry per CDR3 protein. The sample lists approximately 40,000 distinct CDR3 sequences, roughly 13% occurring once. The sample in question was PBMCs, obtained at surgery. The receptors were gathered from a male donor with early-stage non-small cell lung cancer. Each CDR3 is given with its conserved first and last residue.

13 TRBV10-3 CAISEASPDTQYF
14 TRBV5-1 CASSPTGGTDTQYF
12 TRBV6-6 CASSPWRTEAFF
13 TRBV5-6 CASSVGRTNVLTF
15 TRBV4-1 CASSQMYRPGNTIYF
11 TRBV13 CASSITDTQYF
14 TRBV25-1 CASCPQGLTEKLFF
14 TRBV12-3/TRBV12-4 CASSLVTSGETQYF
14 TRBV20-1 CSARGDRVPSEQYF
15 TRBV11-2 CASSMRVPSTDTQYF
14 TRBV12-3/TRBV12-4 CASSRGPFNYGYTF
15 TRBV11-2 CASSLGIGSSYEQYF
14 TRBV20-1 CSAEGLEVFGEQFF
17 TRBV4-1 CASSQRDRGWVNTEAFF
15 TRBV7-9 CASSRQGQIQETQYF
14 TRBV7-2 CASSLAQATYGYTF
13 TRBV5-6 CASSLWMNTEAFF
12 TRBV7-2 CASSFNTGELFF
14 TRBV5-1 CASSRTDMNTEAFF
14 TRBV10-3 CAIGTGTGYSGYTF
17 TRBV7-3 CASSPSTGGGAGETQYF
16 TRBV4-3 CASSPQRDRGDQPQHF
15 TRBV3-1 CASSQPYQGPAEAFF
14 TRBV12-3/TRBV12-4 CASRPTDPSYEQYF
14 TRBV19 CASSQSAGQGEQFF
15 TRBV7-8 CASTLSGGAQETQYF
14 TRBV7-8 CASSRPQVRDEQFF
16 TRBV5-6 CASSQVKTGMQETQYF
13 TRBV12-3/TRBV12-4 CASSSGRGRDQYF
15 TRBV7-9 CASSLVWAPSYEQYF
13 TRBV29-1 CSVGETGGDGYTF
14 TRBV5-1 CASSLKGVDSPLHF
17 TRBV11-2 CASSLPTGTPSNEKLFF
16 TRBV5-1 CASSPPGQGMNTEAFF
14 TRBV5-6 CASSRTVMNTEAFF
15 TRBV6-2/TRBV6-3 CASRRFSGPNEKLFF
15 TRBV20-1 CSAPRLLGVTGELFF
12 TRBV19 CAASGSGNTIYF
12 TRBV29-1 CSVEGGAETQYF
14 TRBV10-3 CAITQGRDTDTQYF
14 TRBV5-1 CASSLSEFNEKLFF
15 TRBV2 CASRPGTGGYNEQFF
14 TRBV7-9 CASSFGTGGSPLHF
16 TRBV28 CASSLGLAGSTDTQYF
20 TRBV10-3 CAISESLPSGHSPDTGELFF
11 TRBV12-3/TRBV12-4 CASRFPPEQYF
15 TRBV3-1 CASSYPGQGISPLHF
14 TRBV20-1 CSARTSGNTDTQYF
16 TRBV24-1 CATSDLRTGSYNEQFF
15 TRBV9 CASSAHPGQGSEQYF
15 TRBV4-3 CASSQARQEWNTQYF
15 TRBV5-1 CASSLQGNGANVLTF
12 TRBV7-9 CASSPPSETQYF
13 TRBV5-1 CASSLDTVGEQYF
16 TRBV5-1 CASSLARDGSTDTQYF
13 TRBV20-1 CSATTGTVNEAFF
14 TRBV6-5 CASSPGESRGRTFF
15 TRBV19 CASSADGRLGNIQYF
14 TRBV5-1 CASSFQGPEAEAFF